These 21 T cell receptor beta chains were sequenced from one sample in a study of blood T cell repertoires in COVID-19. TCRdb's copy holds only in-frame clones and misses some; the assay was immunoSEQ multiplex PCR. The sample records about 670,000 clones, more than 80% being singletons. Sequences were obtained from peripheral blood. The receptors here all came from a young woman with acute or convalescent COVID-19.

The rearrangement joins TRBV2 to TRBJ1-5; D not resolved. Germline-derived CDR1 and CDR2 are SNHLY and FYNNEI. Trimming left V 1 base short and J 3 bases short, with 13 bases between. The CDR3 runs to 16 residues. DNA for the CDR3: TGTGCCAGCAGTGAAGAGGGAGGGTCACTCAATCAGCCCCAGCATTTT. It is translated as CASSEEGGSLNQPQHF.

The gene calls are TRBV7-9 and TRBJ1-1; TRBD1 aligns across 7 bases. Germline V gene data show CDR1 as SEHNR and CDR2 as FQNEAQ (reference sequence). With 1 base clipped from V and 1 base from J, the junction kept 6 bases outside the gene matches. The CDR3 length is 16 residues. CDR3 sequence reads: CASSLGQGAKNTEAFF. In DNA form, the CDR3 reads TGTGCCAGCAGCTTAGGACAGGGAGCGAAGAACACTGAAGCTTTCTTT.

CDR3 nucleotides: TGTGCCAGCAGCTTGGGGACAGCTAGCACAGATACGCAGTATTTT. Translation gives CASSLGTASTDTQYF. The J gene is TRBJ2-3, the V gene TRBV5-5, with a possible D match to TRBD1 (6 bases). Per germline, CDR1 SGHKS and CDR2 YYEKEE (reference sequence). This CDR3 has 15 amino acids. V was cut by 0 bases and J by 0 bases, with 8 bases left in between.

This chain uses TRBV7-9 with TRBJ2-5; TRBD1 is a possible D gene (5 bases). The CDR3 is 13 amino acids. Germline V lookup: CDR1 SEHNR, CDR2 FQNEAQ (reference sequence). V was cut by 7 bases and J by 0 bases, with 9 bases left in between. The CDR3 region has the DNA TGTGCCAGCAACTCAGGGTACCAAGAGACCCAGTACTTC. This sequence encodes CASNSGYQETQYF.

There are a few counts of this clone. Other nucleotide sequences from this sample produce the same CDR3. The chain has TRBV3-1 (or the pseudogene TRBV3-2) and TRBJ1-2, with 8 bases that match TRBD1. Germline V gene data show CDR1 as LGHDT and CDR2 as YNNKEL (reference sequence). Trimming cost V 3 bases and J 2 bases; bases outside gene matches: 2. This CDR3 contains 14 residues. The CDR3 protein is CASSHGQGNYGYTF. CDR3 nucleotide sequence: TGTGCCAGCAGCCACGGACAGGGAAACTATGGCTACACCTTC.

In DNA form, the CDR3 reads TGCGCCAGCAGCTTGCCCAGGGCGGCTGGAAACACCATATATTTT. It yields the protein CASSLPRAAGNTIYF. The chain links TRBV5-1 to TRBJ1-3; perhaps TRBD1 as D (5 bases). CDR1 is SGHRS, CDR2 YFSETQ, per germline. Trimming took off 1 base at V and 2 bases at J, with 10 bases between the two ends. The CDR3 is made up of 15 amino acids.

CDR3 DNA: TGTGCCAGTAGAGCCCTTTACAGGGAAGGTCGCTACAATGAGCAGTTCTTC. It is translated as CASRALYREGRYNEQFF. The rearrangement links TRBV19 to TRBJ2-1, with D possibly matching TRBD1 (6 bases). Germline CDR1 is LNHDA and CDR2 is SQIVND (reference sequence). This CDR3 is built from 17 residues. V gave up 6 bases and J gave up 3 bases, with 21 bases separating them. Combining the CDR3 with reference TRBV19 and TRBJ2-1 gives the whole variable domain DGGITQSPKYLFRKEGQNVTLSCEQNLNHDAMYWYRQDPGQGLRLIYYSQIVNDFQKGDIAEGYSVSREKKESFPLTVTSAQKNPTAFYLCASRALYREGRYNEQFFGPGTRLTVL.

The chain is built from TRBV9 and TRBJ1-2; 8 bases line up with TRBD1. The germline gives CDR1 SGDLS, CDR2 YYNGEE. V shed 5 bases and J 2 bases; nucleotides not matched to a gene: 2. The CDR3 extends over 13 amino acids. The CDR3 DNA sequence: TGTGCCAGCAGGGACAGGGCCAACTATGGCTACACCTTC. Protein product: CASRDRANYGYTF.

V usage is TRBV27 and J usage is TRBJ1-6; D is uncertain. Trimming stripped 4 bases from V and 6 bases from J, with 4 bases between. The CDR3 totals 12 residues. In germline, CDR1 is MNHEY, CDR2 SMNVEV (reference sequence). Here the CDR3 DNA reads TGTGCCAGCAGTTGGGCTAATTCACCCCTCCACTTT. This encodes CASSWANSPLHF.

The chain joins TRBV6-2 or TRBV6-3 to TRBJ1-5; TRBD1 aligns across 9 bases. The J segment lost 6 bases and the V segment lost 7 bases, leaving 10 bases of the junction unmatched. CDR1 is MNHEY and CDR2 is SVGEGT in the germline V gene. This CDR3 region has 15 residues. CDR3 in DNA: TGTGCCAGCAACCCCACAGGGGGCGGAGGTCAGCCCCAGCATTTT. Its protein product is CASNPTGGGGQPQHF.

The DNA of the CDR3 is TGTGCCAGCAGGAATTCCGGGACAGGGGCCCCCTACGAGCAGTACTTC. It encodes CASRNSGTGAPYEQYF. The gene calls are TRBV27 and TRBJ2-7; 10 bases map to TRBD1. The junction had 10 bases not matched to a gene; V was cut back by 6 bases and J by 2 bases. CDR3 length equals 16 residues. Germline V lookup: CDR1 MNHEY, CDR2 SMNVEV (reference sequence).

The J gene is TRBJ2-7, the V gene TRBV7-9; 7 nucleotides align to TRBD1. J lost 2 bases, V lost 5 bases, and 9 bases had no gene match. This CDR3 region has 15 residues. Per the germline V gene, CDR1 is SEHNR and CDR2 is FQNEAQ (reference sequence). The CDR3 spells CASSPRQGGTYEQYF. In DNA form, the CDR3 reads TGTGCCAGCAGCCCCCGACAGGGTGGGACCTACGAGCAGTACTTC.

V gene TRBV29-1 combines with J gene TRBJ2-5, with 11 nucleotides matching TRBD2. The length of the CDR3 is 13 residues. Trimming cost V 8 bases and J 5 bases; bases outside gene matches: 7. Germline CDR1 SQVTM, CDR2 ANQGSEA. CDR3 sequence: CSLRLAGFETQYF. CDR3 nucleotides: TGCAGCCTCCGACTAGCGGGGTTCGAGACCCAGTACTTC.

J is TRBJ1-1 and V is TRBV19, with D perhaps matching TRBD1 (5 bases). V lost 5 bases and J lost 1, with 14 bases in between. The germline CDR1 and CDR2 sequences are LNHDA and SQIVND (reference sequence). This CDR3 is built from 15 residues. Here the CDR3 reads CASSPERQRNTEAFF. The CDR3 nucleotides are TGTGCCAGTAGTCCCGAGAGACAGAGGAACACTGAAGCTTTCTTT.

In regard to this clone: Other DNA sequences from this sample encode an identical CDR3 as well. The V call is TRBV4-1, the J call TRBJ2-1; no clear D gene. The CDR3 has 14 residues. The germline gives CDR1 MGHRA, CDR2 YSYEKL. The V end lost 0 bases, the J end lost 2 bases, and 5 bases lay between the germline ends. The CDR3 bases are TGCGCCAGCAGCCAAGATAACACCTACAATGAGCAGTTCTTC. This gives the protein CASSQDNTYNEQFF.

V and J are TRBV7-9 and TRBJ2-1; 8 bases agree with TRBD2. Per the germline V gene, CDR1 is SEHNR and CDR2 is FQNEAQ (reference sequence). J gave up 1 base and V 5 bases, and 4 bases lay outside the gene matches. The CDR3 sequence is 15 residues long. The CDR3, as DNA: TGTGCCAGCAGCCAGCGGGGGCCGTCCTACAATGAGCAGTTCTTC. Residues: CASSQRGPSYNEQFF.

The chain uses TRBV6-5 and TRBJ2-2; perhaps TRBD2 as D (5 bases). Germline values: CDR1 MNHEY, CDR2 SVGAGI. Trimming shortened V by 4 bases and J by 9 bases, and 21 bases separated the two germline ends. CDR3 length: 16 amino acids. The CDR3 here is CASSSPSRGPSRELFF. The DNA for the CDR3 is TGTGCCAGCAGTTCCCCCTCGCGCGGGCCCTCCCGGGAGCTGTTTTTT.

V gene TRBV2 combines with J gene TRBJ2-1; 13 bases agree with TRBD2. Germline values: CDR1 SNHLY, CDR2 FYNNEI. CDR3 size: 17 residues. Losses at the gene ends were 5 bases for V and 8 bases for J; bases not matched to a gene: 12. For the CDR3, the DNA is TGTGCCAGCAGTCACTCCTCCGGACTAGCGGGGGAGGATGAGCAGTTCTTC. Translated, it gives CASSHSSGLAGEDEQFF.

The genes are TRBV19 and TRBJ1-1; 7 nucleotides agree with TRBD1. Germline CDR1 and CDR2: LNHDA and SQIVND (reference sequence). V dropped 9 bases and J dropped 4; count of bases not matched to a gene: 14. The CDR3 consists of 15 residues. CDR3: CASDKGQVLSTEAFF. The CDR3 coding sequence is TGTGCCAGCGACAAAGGACAGGTATTGAGCACTGAAGCTTTCTTT.

This chain links TRBV27 with TRBJ1-6, with a tentative D call TRBD1 (5 bases). There are 20 residues in the CDR3. The germline V gene has CDR1 MNHEY and CDR2 SMNVEV (reference sequence). Trimming pared 6 bases from V and 0 bases from J, leaving 24 bases between. The CDR3 here is CASSDYMDIYSHSYNSPLHF. CDR3 DNA sequence: TGTGCCAGCAGCGATTATATGGACATCTACTCTCACTCCTATAATTCACCCCTCCACTTT.

The chain employs TRBV15 and TRBJ2-1; 7 nucleotides agree with TRBD2. The CDR3 is 16 amino acids. Germline V gives CDR1 LNHNV, CDR2 YYDKDF (reference sequence). The J segment lost 4 bases and the V segment lost 2 bases, leaving 8 bases of the junction unmatched. CDR3 nucleotide sequence: TGTGCCACCAGCAGAACCCGGGACTACGGGTACAATGAGCAGTTCTTC. It yields the protein CATSRTRDYGYNEQFF.